The present entry profiles one T cell receptor (beta chain) with its context. This record belongs to a study of technical replicates of blood from several donors. V was clipped by 10 bases and J by 0 bases, with 13 bases between them. This CDR3 is built from 13 residues. Germline CDR1 and CDR2: ENHRY and SYGVKD. Only in-frame clones appear in the TCRdb table, and some are missing; sequencing was by immunoSEQ multiplex PCR. The sample includes 77,000 or so clones, 92% seen only once; the top ten take 0.4% to 0.45%. The TCR was taken from a human donor in good health. The rearrangement uses TRBV10-3 and TRBJ2-7; possible D gene TRBD1, 6 bases. Sequenced material: T cells isolated from PBMCs. CDR3 residues: CATSLQGSYEQYF. The CDR3 region has the DNA TGTGCCACCTCACTACAGGGCTCCTACGAGCAGTACTTC.